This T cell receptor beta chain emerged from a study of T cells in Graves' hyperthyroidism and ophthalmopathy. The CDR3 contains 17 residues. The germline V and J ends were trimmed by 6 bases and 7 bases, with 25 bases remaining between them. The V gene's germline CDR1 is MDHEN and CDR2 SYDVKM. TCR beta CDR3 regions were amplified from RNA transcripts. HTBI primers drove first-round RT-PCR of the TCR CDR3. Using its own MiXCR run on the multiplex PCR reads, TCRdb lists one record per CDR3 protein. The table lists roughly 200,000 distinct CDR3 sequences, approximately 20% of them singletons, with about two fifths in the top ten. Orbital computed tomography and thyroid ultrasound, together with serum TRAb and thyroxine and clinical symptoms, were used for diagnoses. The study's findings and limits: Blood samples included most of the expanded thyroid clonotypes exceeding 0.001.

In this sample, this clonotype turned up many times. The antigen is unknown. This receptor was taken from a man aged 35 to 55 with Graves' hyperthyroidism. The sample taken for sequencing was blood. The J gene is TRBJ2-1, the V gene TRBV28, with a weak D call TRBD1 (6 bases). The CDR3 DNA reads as TGTGCCAGCAGCAATATAAGAGGCAGGGGTGACGAAAATGAGCAGTTCTTC. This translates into CASSNIRGRGDENEQFF.